Each of the 19 T cell receptor beta chains below was sequenced from the same sample in a study of blood T cell repertoires in COVID-19. Clones were read by immunoSEQ multiplex PCR, and TCRdb kept only the in-frame ones, dropping some. The table shows about 190,000 clones, with roughly 81% occurring only once. The sample comprised peripheral blood. Every receptor here comes from a woman in her 70s with active or convalescent COVID-19.

This chain uses TRBV19 with TRBJ1-2; D gene ambiguous. With 5 bases removed from V and 8 bases from J, the gap between germline ends came to 18 bases. This CDR3 is 14 amino acids long. Germline CDR1 is LNHDA and CDR2 is SQIVND (reference sequence). In DNA, the CDR3 is TGTGCCAGTAGTTTTTCAAAAAACTTATGGGGCTACACCTTC. Translated, it gives CASSFSKNLWGYTF.

This rearrangement joins TRBV18 to TRBJ1-3; no firm D call. In germline, CDR1 is KGHSH, CDR2 LQKENI. V lost 1 base, J lost 0 bases, and 13 bases lay in between. The CDR3 loop spans 17 amino acids. CDR3: CASSPRANSGSGNTIYF. CDR3 in DNA: TGTGCCAGCTCACCACGCGCAAACTCGGGCTCTGGAAACACCATATATTTT. Drawing the rest from reference TRBV18 and TRBJ1-3, the complete variable domain is NAGVMQNPRHLVRRRGQEARLRCSPMKGHSHVYWYRQLPEEGLKFMVYLQKENIIDESGMPKERFSAEFPKEGPSILRIQQVVRGDSAAYFCASSPRANSGSGNTIYFGEGSWLTVV.

The sample holds a few counts of this clone. V and J are TRBV19 and TRBJ1-2; 7 bases are shared with TRBD1. CDR1 is LNHDA and CDR2 is SQIVND in the germline V gene (reference sequence). Losses at the gene ends were 7 bases for V and 4 bases for J; bases not matched to a gene: 9. The CDR3 spans 14 residues. The CDR3 sequence: CASTRLTGFYGYTF. CDR3 DNA: TGTGCCAGTACCAGATTGACAGGGTTCTATGGCTACACCTTC.

In its sample, this clone was seen once. V and J are TRBV11-2 and TRBJ2-5; 15 positions agree with TRBD2. J lost 4 bases, V lost 5 bases, and 5 bases had no gene match. Germline V gene sequence: CDR1 SGHAT, CDR2 FQNNGV. The CDR3 is made up of 16 amino acids. The DNA for the CDR3 is TGTGCCAGCAGCGGGGCGGGACTAGCGGGAGGAGAGACCCAGTACTTC. Its protein is CASSGAGLAGGETQYF.

The rearrangement joins TRBV6-5 to TRBJ2-5; 10 positions match TRBD1. J gave up 5 bases and V 8 bases, and 8 bases lay outside the gene matches. The CDR3 totals 14 residues. The germline V gene encodes CDR1 MNHEY and CDR2 SVGAGI. The CDR3 nucleotides read TGTGCCAGCCGCGGACAGGGGGTGGGGGAGACCCAGTACTTC. Its translation: CASRGQGVGETQYF.

This rearrangement joins TRBV2 to TRBJ1-1; 7 bases align to TRBD1. This CDR3 has 15 amino acids. CDR1 SNHLY and CDR2 FYNNEI come from the germline V gene. V lost 5 bases, J lost 3 bases, and 9 bases stayed unmatched. In nucleotides, the CDR3 is TGTGCCAGCAGTACTCACAGGGGATGGGACACTGAAGCTTTCTTT. Its translation is CASSTHRGWDTEAFF.

The chain recombines TRBV3-1 (or the pseudogene TRBV3-2) with TRBJ2-1, with D unclear. The germline gives CDR1 LGHDT, CDR2 YNNKEL (reference sequence). The CDR3 is 12 residues long. The V end was cut by 4 bases, the J end by 8 bases, with 9 bases between. Here the CDR3 DNA reads TGTGCCAGCAGCCGACAAGCATATGAGCAGTTCTTC. Its protein product is CASSRQAYEQFF.

This clone was seen once. The chain couples TRBV4-1 to TRBJ1-2; D is uncertain. The germline V gene encodes CDR1 MGHRA and CDR2 YSYEKL. Trimming left V 0 bases short and J 6 bases short, with 11 bases between. This CDR3 is 14 amino acids long. For the CDR3, the DNA is TGCGCCAGCAGCCAAGATTCAGGCTGGGATGGCTACACCTTC. It yields the protein CASSQDSGWDGYTF.

This chain links TRBV7-8 with TRBJ2-5; TRBD2 matches 8 bases. CDR3 length: 17 residues. Germline values: CDR1 SGHVS, CDR2 FQNEAQ. The junction had 16 bases not matched to a gene; V was cut back by 8 bases and J by 2 bases. The CDR3 coding sequence is TGTGCCAGCCCTGCTCTTGGGGAGGCGGGAGGACAAGAGACCCAGTACTTC. It encodes CASPALGEAGGQETQYF.

About this clone itself: At one boundary the junction diverges from the germline segment, which might be a read error. This chain links TRBV2 with TRBJ2-1, with a possible D match to TRBD2 (6 bases). CDR3 length: 16 amino acids. CDR1 and CDR2 (germline): SNHLY, FYNNEI. For the CDR3, the DNA is TGTGCCAGCACTGAAATTGGGGGGAGTTATTCCAATGAGCAGTTCTTC. Translating it yields CASTEIGGSYSNEQFF. The full variable domain, with the rest looked up from reference TRBV2 and TRBJ2-1, is EPEVTQTPSHQVTQMGQEVILRCVPISNHLYFYWYRQILGQKVEFLVSFYNNEISEKSEIFDDQFSVERPDGSNFTLKIRSTKLEDSAMYFCASTEIGGSYSNEQFFGPGTRLTVL.

J is TRBJ2-3 and V is TRBV28; 9 nucleotides line up with TRBD2. CDR3 length equals 18 residues. V lost 6 bases and J lost 4; bases outside the gene matches: 17. Germline V gene lookup returns CDR1 MDHEN and CDR2 SYDVKM. CDR3 amino acids: CASRLRLGGRAHADTQYF. The DNA of the CDR3 is TGTGCCAGCAGACTTCGCTTGGGCGGGAGGGCCCATGCAGATACGCAGTATTTT.

The genes are TRBV29-1 and TRBJ2-3, with D possibly TRBD1 on 5 matching bases. The CDR3 is 12 residues long. Germline loops: CDR1 SQVTM, CDR2 ANQGSEA. V shed 3 bases and J shed 8 bases, with 12 bases lying between them. Here the CDR3 DNA reads TGCAGCGTTGATACAGGCCTCGGTACGCAGTATTTT. Its protein is CSVDTGLGTQYF.

In DNA, the CDR3 is TGTGCCAGCTCACTACTAGCGGGATTCACAGATACGCAGTATTTT. Its protein product is CASSLLAGFTDTQYF. V is TRBV18 and J is TRBJ2-3; TRBD2 matches 10 bases. From germline, CDR1 is KGHSH and CDR2 LQKENI. V shed 4 bases and J 2 bases; nucleotides not matched to a gene: 3. The CDR3 consists of 15 residues.

The rearrangement joins TRBV6-1 to TRBJ2-1, with D perhaps matching TRBD1 (6 bases). Germline V gene lookup returns CDR1 MNHNS and CDR2 SASEGT. This CDR3 contains 14 residues. V was clipped by 1 base and J by 8 bases, with 12 bases between them. CDR3 region: CASSEDRRGYEQFF. CDR3 sequence (DNA): TGTGCCAGCAGTGAAGATCGCAGGGGCTATGAGCAGTTCTTC.

This clone was picked up a small number of times. The chain employs TRBV9 and TRBJ2-5, with TRBD2 identical over 8 bases. The germline gives CDR1 SGDLS, CDR2 YYNGEE. The CDR3 extends over 17 amino acids. J gave up 3 bases and V 4 bases, and 14 bases lay outside the gene matches. The CDR3 loop is CASSPLPGGPGKETQYF. Written as DNA, the CDR3 is TGTGCCAGCAGCCCTCTCCCGGGAGGGCCTGGGAAAGAGACCCAGTACTTC.

This chain's CDR3 is CASSEIGTTIEKLFF. CDR3 nucleotide sequence: TGTGCCAGCAGTGAAATAGGGACAACGATTGAAAAACTGTTTTTT. This chain links TRBV6-1 with TRBJ1-4; weak D call: TRBD1 (6 bases). Germline CDR1 is MNHNS and CDR2 is SASEGT. Trimming took 2 bases from V and 7 from J, leaving 14 bases between them. The CDR3 length is 15 residues.

The V call is TRBV5-1, the J call TRBJ2-7, with D possibly TRBD1 on 6 matching bases. There are 13 residues in the CDR3. V shed 5 bases and J shed 3 bases, with 12 bases lying between them. Germline CDR1 is SGHRS and CDR2 is YFSETQ. The CDR3 DNA reads as TGCGCCAGCAGGCGACAGGATGACTACGAGCAGTACTTC. Its translation: CASRRQDDYEQYF.

The genes are TRBV5-1 and TRBJ2-2; D is undetermined. V dropped 4 bases and J dropped 6 bases, with 10 bases sitting between them. The germline CDR1 and CDR2 sequences are SGHRS and YFSETQ. CDR3 length equals 13 residues. The CDR3 loop reads CASSPGVPGELFF. In DNA form, the CDR3 reads TGCGCCAGCAGCCCCGGTGTGCCCGGGGAGCTGTTTTTT.

V gene TRBV5-1 combines with J gene TRBJ2-2; TRBD1 might be the D (6 bases). The V end was cut by 5 bases, the J end by 5 bases, with 19 bases between. Germline V gives CDR1 SGHRS, CDR2 YFSETQ. The CDR3 sequence is 16 residues long. CDR3 sequence: CASSVTGHPLTGELFF. The CDR3 nucleotides read TGCGCCAGCAGTGTCACGGGACACCCCTTAACCGGGGAGCTGTTTTTT.